The rows below give T cell receptor beta chains drawn from one sample of a study of blood T cells in healthy people across ages. TCRdb called the 5' RACE reads again in MiXCR, with one record for every CDR3 protein. The sample records 780,000 or so distinct CDR3 sequences, approximately 53% being singletons. Sequenced: blood. These receptors came from a man aged 35 to 55 in good health. CDR3s include the opening cysteine and the closing phenylalanine or tryptophan. The order of the fields is V gene, D gene, clone size, J gene, CDR3 protein, CDR3 DNA. A D gene is named only where the DNA matches it firmly. Only some rows state a clone size, as once, few, many or a class for expanded clones.

V gene: TRBV27; D gene: .; clone size: once; J gene: TRBJ2-4; CDR3 protein: CASPRKQYF; CDR3 DNA: TGTGCCAGCCCCCGCAAGCAGTACTTC
V gene: TRBV7-9; D gene: .; clone size: .; J gene: TRBJ1-2; CDR3 protein: CASSFVRDGRRAYTF; CDR3 DNA: TGTGCCAGCAGCTTTGTTCGGGACGGCAGAAGGGCCTACACCTTC
V gene: TRBV12-3/TRBV12-4; D gene: .; clone size: .; J gene: TRBJ1-2; CDR3 protein: CASLSALGGYTF; CDR3 DNA: TGTGCCAGCTTATCGGCCCTGGGAGGCTACACCTTC
V gene: TRBV7-9; D gene: .; clone size: .; J gene: TRBJ2-2; CDR3 protein: CASSFQGTGELFF; CDR3 DNA: TGTGCCAGCAGCTTCCAGGGCACCGGGGAGCTGTTTTTT
V gene: TRBV18; D gene: .; clone size: .; J gene: TRBJ2-1; CDR3 protein: CASSPSGVNEQFF; CDR3 DNA: TGTGCCAGCTCACCATCAGGGGTAAATGAGCAGTTCTTC
V gene: TRBV7-3; D gene: .; clone size: few; J gene: TRBJ2-1; CDR3 protein: CASSLRLGPYNEQFF; CDR3 DNA: TGTGCCAGCAGCTTACGGTTGGGCCCTTACAATGAGCAGTTCTTC
V gene: TRBV12-3/TRBV12-4; D gene: .; clone size: .; J gene: TRBJ1-1; CDR3 protein: CASSFGGTEAFF; CDR3 DNA: TGTGCCAGCAGCTTCGGGGGGACTGAAGCTTTCTTT
V gene: TRBV10-2; D gene: .; clone size: .; J gene: TRBJ1-4; CDR3 protein: CASSDTNEKLFF; CDR3 DNA: TGCGCCAGCAGTGATACGAATGAAAAACTGTTTTTT
V gene: TRBV11-2; D gene: .; clone size: .; J gene: TRBJ2-7; CDR3 protein: CASSLGDFYEQYF; CDR3 DNA: TGTGCCAGCAGCTTGGGGGATTTCTACGAGCAGTACTTC
V gene: TRBV2; D gene: .; clone size: .; J gene: TRBJ2-3; CDR3 protein: CASSEGRYTQYF; CDR3 DNA: TGTGCCAGCAGTGAAGGGCGCTATACGCAGTATTTT
V gene: TRBV6-8; D gene: TRBD1; clone size: .; J gene: TRBJ1-2; CDR3 protein: CASSSPGGTRNGYTF; CDR3 DNA: TGTGCCAGCAGTTCCCCAGGGGGTACCAGAAATGGCTACACCTTC
V gene: TRBV20-1; D gene: .; clone size: few; J gene: TRBJ2-7; CDR3 protein: CSARVVGEQYF; CDR3 DNA: TGCAGTGCTAGAGTAGTGGGTGAGCAGTACTTC
V gene: TRBV5-1; D gene: TRBD2; clone size: few; J gene: TRBJ2-5; CDR3 protein: CASSSPPAGGPETQYF; CDR3 DNA: TGCGCCAGCAGCTCTCCTCCGGCGGGGGGGCCGGAGACCCAGTACTTC
V gene: TRBV29-1; D gene: .; clone size: .; J gene: TRBJ2-1; CDR3 protein: CSVERGRGDEQFF; CDR3 DNA: TGCAGCGTTGAACGTGGGAGAGGGGATGAGCAGTTCTTC
V gene: TRBV20-1; D gene: .; clone size: few; J gene: TRBJ1-5; CDR3 protein: CSARDKEGGNQPQHF; CDR3 DNA: TGCAGTGCTAGAGATAAAGAAGGCGGTAATCAGCCCCAGCATTTT
V gene: TRBV24-1; D gene: .; clone size: .; J gene: TRBJ2-4; CDR3 protein: CATSDSHGGPLAKNIQYF; CDR3 DNA: TGTGCCACCAGTGATTCGCATGGCGGCCCGCTAGCCAAAAACATTCAGTACTTC